The next 27 T cell receptor beta chains were all read from a single sample in a study of blood T cell repertoires in COVID-19. Libraries were prepared by immunoSEQ multiplex PCR; TCRdb keeps only in-frame clonotypes and omits some of them. Of about 100,000 clones in the sample, approximately 80% are singletons; the top ten hold approximately 30%. Input material: peripheral blood. The receptor source for this set is a man in his 70s with active or convalescent COVID-19.

The V and J genes are TRBV27 and TRBJ2-7; 10 nucleotides line up with TRBD2. V was clipped by 0 bases and J by 3 bases; unmatched bases: 5. In germline, CDR1 is MNHEY, CDR2 SMNVEV (reference sequence). This CDR3 contains 16 residues. Here the CDR3 DNA reads TGTGCCAGCAGTTTATCGTTGGCTAGCGGGGGCTACGAGCAGTACTTC. This sequence encodes CASSLSLASGGYEQYF.

V is TRBV3-1 (or the pseudogene TRBV3-2) and J is TRBJ2-5; perhaps TRBD1 as D (9 bases). CDR3 length equals 15 residues. Germline values: CDR1 LGHDT, CDR2 YNNKEL (reference sequence). Trimming stripped 4 bases from V and 4 bases from J, with 16 bases between. The CDR3 sequence: CASSPSGGQGETQYF. As DNA, the CDR3 is TGTGCCAGCAGCCCAAGCGGGGGACAGGGAGAGACCCAGTACTTC.

The genes are TRBV6-2 or TRBV6-3 and TRBJ1-5; 8 positions match TRBD1. Trimming took 0 bases from V and 2 from J; bases not matched to a gene: 6. Germline V lookup: CDR1 MNHEY, CDR2 SVGEGT. CDR3 length: 17 amino acids. CDR3 amino acids: CASSYSQGAGGNQPQHF. Written as DNA, the CDR3 is TGTGCCAGCAGTTACTCTCAGGGGGCCGGGGGCAATCAGCCCCAGCATTTT.

The gene calls are TRBV5-1 and TRBJ2-3; weak D call: TRBD1 (6 bases). The V gene's germline CDR1 is SGHRS and CDR2 YFSETQ. The length of the CDR3 is 15 residues. Trimming cost V 1 base and J 2 bases, with 11 bases left between them. This CDR3 reads CASSLMGAPTDTQYF. DNA of the CDR3: TGCGCCAGCAGCTTGATGGGGGCGCCCACAGATACGCAGTATTTT.

The rearrangement links TRBV4-3 to TRBJ1-2; D is unclear. The V end lost 1 base, the J end lost 6 bases, and 9 bases lay between the germline ends. CDR3 length: 13 residues. CDR1 is LGHNA and CDR2 is YSLEER in the germline V gene. The CDR3 nucleotides read TGCGCCAGCAGCCAAGGAGGAGTTAATGGCTACACCTTC. This translates into CASSQGGVNGYTF.

The chain links TRBV28 to TRBJ2-7, with a possible D match to TRBD1 (5 bases). V lost 8 bases and J lost 3, with 14 bases in between. Germline CDR1 and CDR2: MDHEN and SYDVKM. This CDR3 contains 13 residues. The CDR3 DNA is TGTGCCAGCCAGGGTAAGGTCAGCTACGAGCAGTACTTC. Its protein is CASQGKVSYEQYF. Combining the CDR3 with reference TRBV28 and TRBJ2-7 gives the whole variable domain DVKVTQSSRYLVKRTGEKVFLECVQDMDHENMFWYRQDPGLGLRLIYFSYDVKMKEKGDIPEGYSVSREKKERFSLILESASTNQTSMYLCASQGKVSYEQYFGPGTRLTVT.

The chain has TRBV11-1 and TRBJ2-3; 9 bases are shared with TRBD2. Germline CDR1 and CDR2: SGHAT and FQDESV (reference sequence). The CDR3 length is 16 residues. The trim removed 3 bases at V and 3 bases at J, leaving 7 bases unmatched. DNA of the CDR3: TGTGCCAGCAGCTTCGAGGCTAGCGGGACTACAGATACGCAGTATTTT. Encoded protein: CASSFEASGTTDTQYF.

This chain joins TRBV7-9 and TRBJ2-3; D possibly corresponds to TRBD1 (6 bases). Germline V gene data show CDR1 as SEHNR and CDR2 as FQNEAQ (reference sequence). CDR3 length: 15 amino acids. Deletions cut 2 bases from V and 5 bases from J, with 14 bases between. CDR3: CASSLKHQGRDTQYF. In nucleotides, the CDR3 is TGTGCCAGCAGCTTAAAGCACCAGGGGAGAGATACGCAGTATTTT.

The chain uses TRBV2 and TRBJ1-2, with 7 bases lining up with TRBD1. Germline V gives CDR1 SNHLY, CDR2 FYNNEI. V gave up 7 bases and J gave up 4 bases; unmatched junction bases: 9. This CDR3 has 14 residues. CDR3 nucleotide sequence: TGTGCCAGCACCGATGGACAGGCGGGCTATGGCTACACCTTC. The encoded protein is CASTDGQAGYGYTF.

The V gene is TRBV2, the J gene TRBJ2-7, with a weak D call TRBD1 (5 bases). V was pared by 9 bases and J by 2 bases, with 17 bases between. The CDR3 is 14 residues long. Germline loops: CDR1 SNHLY, CDR2 FYNNEI. CDR3 DNA: TGTGCCAGAAGCAGACAGAATAGGCCCTACGAGCAGTACTTC. Translated, it gives CARSRQNRPYEQYF.

This clone has only one observation. The V gene is TRBV27, the J gene TRBJ2-1; D is perhaps TRBD2 (5 bases). CDR3 length: 15 amino acids. V dropped 4 bases and J dropped 5 bases, with 15 bases sitting between them. CDR1 MNHEY and CDR2 SMNVEV come from the germline V gene (reference sequence). CDR3: CASSWKGVVDNEQFF. In DNA, the CDR3 is TGTGCCAGCAGTTGGAAGGGAGTAGTGGACAATGAGCAGTTCTTC.

This chain links TRBV29-1 with TRBJ2-1; D possibly corresponds to TRBD1 (6 bases). CDR1 SQVTM and CDR2 ANQGSEA come from the germline V gene. CDR3 length: 14 amino acids. V gave up 6 bases and J gave up 8 bases, with 20 bases separating them. The CDR3 DNA follows: TGCAGCGTGGCTACGACAGGTTTCAGCGATGAGCAGTTCTTC. It yields the protein CSVATTGFSDEQFF.

This clone appeared a few times. The chain carries TRBV27 and TRBJ1-6, with D possibly TRBD1 on 5 matching bases. This CDR3 comprises 17 residues. V lost 7 bases and J lost 0, with 16 bases in between. Germline lookup yields CDR1 MNHEY and CDR2 SMNVEV (reference sequence). CDR3 amino acids: CASKRKWGGSYNSPLHF. The CDR3, as DNA: TGTGCCAGCAAGAGGAAGTGGGGGGGCTCCTATAATTCACCCCTCCACTTT.

This clone was observed a handful of times. The chain has TRBV27 and TRBJ1-5; 8 nucleotides match TRBD1. The trim removed 0 bases at V and 11 bases at J, leaving 9 bases unmatched. Per germline, CDR1 MNHEY and CDR2 SMNVEV (reference sequence). The length of the CDR3 is 15 residues. Written as DNA, the CDR3 is TGTGCCAGCAGTTTATCGGGACAGGCACTCACCGCCCAGCATTTT. It specifies CASSLSGQALTAQHF.

The table lists this clone with a count of one. The chain uses TRBV6-2 or TRBV6-3 and TRBJ2-7; 10 bases agree with TRBD2. Trimming removed 5 bases from V and 1 base from J; junction bases left unmatched: 5. The length of the CDR3 is 15 residues. Germline CDR1 is MNHEY and CDR2 is SVGEGT. Written as DNA, the CDR3 is TGTGCCAGCAGTAAAGGACTAGCGGCTTCCTACGAGCAGTACTTC. It yields the protein CASSKGLAASYEQYF.

This chain uses TRBV27 with TRBJ1-3; perhaps TRBD1 as D (5 bases). The CDR3 totals 13 residues. Per germline, CDR1 MNHEY and CDR2 SMNVEV (reference sequence). Trimming left V 6 bases short and J 4 bases short, with 10 bases between. CDR3 residues: CASRASGGNTIYF. The CDR3 nucleotides are TGTGCCAGCAGAGCTTCAGGGGGAAACACCATATATTTT.

The chain is built from TRBV19 and TRBJ1-6; 8 positions match TRBD1. The length of the CDR3 is 15 residues. V dropped 3 bases and J dropped 9; count of bases not matched to a gene: 7. CDR1 is LNHDA, CDR2 SQIVND, per germline (reference sequence). CDR3 in amino acids: CASSIQTGDGSPLHF. DNA for the CDR3: TGTGCCAGTAGTATCCAGACAGGGGATGGTTCACCCCTCCACTTT.

The table lists this clone with a few counts. This chain joins TRBV19 and TRBJ2-7; D gene uncertain. CDR3 length: 13 amino acids. The V end lost 10 bases, the J end lost 8 bases, and 21 bases lay between the germline ends. The germline V gene encodes CDR1 LNHDA and CDR2 SQIVND (reference sequence). For the CDR3, the DNA is TGTGCCACCTCGAACCCCATCCTAAGCCAGCAGTACTTC. This codes for CATSNPILSQQYF.

V usage is TRBV19 and J usage is TRBJ1-6; 8 bases line up with TRBD1. V lost 4 bases to trimming and J lost 10 bases; unmatched junction nucleotides: 9. CDR3 length: 15 amino acids. Germline assignment: CDR1 LNHDA and CDR2 SQIVND (reference sequence). The CDR3 spells CASSTSGTGRSPLHF. The CDR3 DNA reads as TGTGCCAGTAGTACCTCCGGGACAGGAAGGTCACCCCTCCACTTT.

The chain recombines TRBV24-1 with TRBJ2-2; 7 positions agree with TRBD2. The CDR3 is 15 amino acids. Germline loops: CDR1 KGHDR, CDR2 SFDVKD. The ends lost 9 bases at V and 6 bases at J; junction bases unmatched: 12. CDR3 nucleotides: TGTGCCACCTCGAGACTAGCTGCGACGCCCGGGGAGCTGTTTTTT. This translates into CATSRLAATPGELFF.

The count of this clone is one. The chain couples TRBV7-8 to TRBJ1-2; D unclear. V gave up 5 bases and J gave up 3 bases, with 13 bases separating them. CDR1 and CDR2 from the germline V gene are SGHVS and FQNEAQ. This CDR3 has 14 amino acids. The CDR3 protein is CASSIEHGDYGYTF. The CDR3 bases are TGTGCCAGCAGCATAGAACACGGGGACTATGGCTACACCTTC.

This clone is labeled medium-sized. The genes are TRBV15 and TRBJ2-6, with 8 bases lining up with TRBD1. Trimming removed 1 base from V and 1 base from J; junction bases left unmatched: 6. CDR3 length: 18 residues. Germline V lookup: CDR1 LNHNV, CDR2 YYDKDF (reference sequence). As DNA, the CDR3 is TGTGCCACCAGCAGAGTAGCAGGGGGCGCGTCTGGGGCCAACGTCCTGACTTTC. This translates into CATSRVAGGASGANVLTF.

V usage is TRBV6-5 and J usage is TRBJ1-4, with D uncertain. The germline V and J ends were trimmed by 0 bases and 11 bases, with 13 bases remaining between them. This CDR3 is built from 14 residues. CDR1 is MNHEY, CDR2 SVGAGI, per germline. In DNA form, the CDR3 reads TGTGCCAGCAGTTACTCTGGTTCAGGCCCTAAACTGTTTTTT. Encoded protein: CASSYSGSGPKLFF.

This chain links TRBV27 with TRBJ2-5, with TRBD1 identical over 7 bases. V gave up 8 bases and J gave up 4 bases; unmatched junction bases: 13. The CDR3 runs to 15 residues. CDR1 MNHEY and CDR2 SMNVEV come from the germline V gene (reference sequence). The CDR3 DNA reads as TGTGCCAGCCTTTGGATAGGGGGCTGTCGAGAGACCCAGTACTTC. It encodes CASLWIGGCRETQYF.

This clone was seen a single time. The chain uses TRBV5-1 and TRBJ2-3; D remains unclear. The germline gives CDR1 SGHRS, CDR2 YFSETQ. Trimming removed 4 bases at V and 0 bases at J, with 6 bases between. The CDR3 has 13 amino acids. CDR3 region: CASSKTSTDTQYF. Written as DNA, the CDR3 is TGCGCCAGCAGCAAGACTAGCACAGATACGCAGTATTTT.

This clone was seen a handful of times. V and J are TRBV5-1 and TRBJ2-1, with 12 bases fitting TRBD2. The V gene's germline CDR1 is SGHRS and CDR2 YFSETQ. Unmatched junction bases numbered 7, after V lost 1 base and J lost 2 bases. The CDR3 is 18 residues long. The CDR3 region is CASSLLASGRGAYNEQFF. The CDR3 DNA sequence: TGCGCCAGCAGCTTGTTAGCTAGCGGGAGGGGAGCCTACAATGAGCAGTTCTTC.

There are a few counts of this clone. The chain has TRBV5-1 and TRBJ2-1; D remains ambiguous. Germline CDR1 is SGHRS and CDR2 is YFSETQ. V shed 6 bases and J shed 5 bases, with 9 bases lying between them. The CDR3 sequence is 12 residues long. CDR3 region: CASTDSHNEQFF. DNA for the CDR3: TGCGCCAGCACCGACTCGCACAATGAGCAGTTCTTC.